This entry features one TCR beta chain sequence. Clones were sequenced by immunoSEQ multiplex PCR, and TCRdb holds only the in-frame ones, with some missing. The sample holds about 80,000 clones; approximately 88% are singletons and the top ten take approximately 6.8%. Losses at the gene ends were 7 bases for V and 2 bases for J; bases not matched to a gene: 8. The CDR3 spans 14 residues. Germline V CDR1 and CDR2: MNHEY, SVGAGI. This entry belongs to a study of blood T cell repertoires in COVID-19. Sequencing was done on a sample of peripheral blood. This TCR was recovered from an elderly woman with acute or convalescent COVID-19. This rearrangement joins TRBV6-5 to TRBJ2-7, with TRBD2 matching 7 bases. The CDR3 sequence: CASKRDYPPYEQYF. For the CDR3, the DNA is TGTGCCAGCAAACGGGACTACCCGCCCTACGAGCAGTACTTC.